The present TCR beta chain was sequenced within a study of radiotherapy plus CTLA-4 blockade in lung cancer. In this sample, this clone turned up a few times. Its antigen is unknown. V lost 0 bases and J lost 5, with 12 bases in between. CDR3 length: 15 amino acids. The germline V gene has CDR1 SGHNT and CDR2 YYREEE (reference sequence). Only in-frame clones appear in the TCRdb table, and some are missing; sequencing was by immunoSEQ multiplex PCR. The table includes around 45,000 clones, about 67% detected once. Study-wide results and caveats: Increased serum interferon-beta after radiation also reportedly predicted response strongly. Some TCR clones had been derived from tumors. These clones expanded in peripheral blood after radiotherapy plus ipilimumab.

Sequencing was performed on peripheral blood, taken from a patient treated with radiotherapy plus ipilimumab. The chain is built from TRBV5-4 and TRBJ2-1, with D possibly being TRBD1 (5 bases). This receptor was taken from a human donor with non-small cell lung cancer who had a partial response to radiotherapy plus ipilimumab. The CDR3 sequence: CASSLGVGANNEQFF. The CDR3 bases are TGTGCCAGCAGCTTGGGGGTAGGGGCCAACAATGAGCAGTTCTTC.